This T cell receptor beta chain was retrieved from a study of blood T cells in healthy people across ages. Caucasian, healthy and from Russia, the donors were aged between 6 and 90. A minimum of 6.5 million PBMCs was isolated per sample. The CDR3 sequence is 11 residues long. V was cut by 4 bases and J by 7 bases, with 5 bases left in between. From germline, CDR1 is MNHEY and CDR2 SMNVEV (reference sequence). Alongside a J-beta primer mix, a sample-barcoded 5' primer served in a second PCR lasting roughly 7 to 11 cycles. The template-switch adaptor was a 5' adaptor with 12 random nucleotides. It tagged each cDNA molecule. All samples gave at least 2.5 million CDR3-containing paired-end reads. TCRdb reprocessed the 5' RACE reads with MiXCR, giving one entry per CDR3 protein. The sample shows 650,000 or so distinct CDR3 sequences, under 65% of them seen only once. This clonotype was seen only a few times.

The sequence derives from an elderly woman in good health. Sequencing was performed on blood. The V and J genes are TRBV27 and TRBJ1-5; no reliable D call. The CDR3 DNA follows: TGTGCCAGCAGTTCTATCCAGCCCCAGCATTTT. This codes for CASSSIQPQHF.